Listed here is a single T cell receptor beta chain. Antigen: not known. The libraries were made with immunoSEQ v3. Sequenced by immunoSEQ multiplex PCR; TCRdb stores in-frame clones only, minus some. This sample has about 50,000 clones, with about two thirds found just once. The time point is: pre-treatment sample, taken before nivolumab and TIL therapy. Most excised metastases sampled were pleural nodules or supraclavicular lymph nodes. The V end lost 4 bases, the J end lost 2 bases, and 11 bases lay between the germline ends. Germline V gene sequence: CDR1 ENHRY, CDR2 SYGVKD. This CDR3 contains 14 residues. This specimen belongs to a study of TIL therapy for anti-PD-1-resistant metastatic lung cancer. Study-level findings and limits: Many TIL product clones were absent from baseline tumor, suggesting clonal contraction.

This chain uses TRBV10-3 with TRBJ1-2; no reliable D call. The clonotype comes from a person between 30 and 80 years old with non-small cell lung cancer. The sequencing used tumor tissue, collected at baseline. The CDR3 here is CAISGASGNYGYTF. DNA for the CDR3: TGTGCCATCAGTGGGGCGTCGGGGAACTATGGCTACACCTTC.